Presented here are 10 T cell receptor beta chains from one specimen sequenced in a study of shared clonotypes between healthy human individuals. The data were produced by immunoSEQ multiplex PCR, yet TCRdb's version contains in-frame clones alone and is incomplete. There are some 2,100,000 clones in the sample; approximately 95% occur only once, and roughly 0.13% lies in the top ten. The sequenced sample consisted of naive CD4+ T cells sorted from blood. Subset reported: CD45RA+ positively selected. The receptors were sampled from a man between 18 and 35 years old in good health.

Here the CDR3 DNA reads TGTGCCATCAGTGAGTCTAGGGCCCCGGATAATTCACCCCTCCACTTT. It is translated as CAISESRAPDNSPLHF. The gene calls are TRBV10-3 and TRBJ1-6; no firm D call. The CDR3 covers 16 residues. V was trimmed by 0 bases and J by 5 bases, leaving 11 bases between them. Looked up from germline, CDR1 is ENHRY and CDR2 is SYGVKD.

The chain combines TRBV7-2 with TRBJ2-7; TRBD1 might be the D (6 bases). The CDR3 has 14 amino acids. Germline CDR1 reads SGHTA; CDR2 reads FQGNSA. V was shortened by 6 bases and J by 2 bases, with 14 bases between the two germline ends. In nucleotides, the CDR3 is TGTGCCAGCAGTGCCGACAGGTATACCTACGAGCAGTACTTC. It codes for CASSADRYTYEQYF.

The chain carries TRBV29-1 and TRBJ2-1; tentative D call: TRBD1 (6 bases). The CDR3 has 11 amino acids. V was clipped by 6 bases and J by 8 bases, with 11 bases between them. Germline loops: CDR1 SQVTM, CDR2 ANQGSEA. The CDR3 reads CSVAGADEQFF. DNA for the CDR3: TGCAGCGTCGCAGGGGCCGATGAGCAGTTCTTC.

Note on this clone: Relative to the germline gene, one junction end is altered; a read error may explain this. CDR3 residues: CASSTGGHPTHF. In nucleotides, the CDR3 is TGTGCCAGCAGTACTGGTGGACATCCTACGCACTTC. J is TRBJ2-7 and V is TRBV27; D is possibly TRBD1 (5 bases). The CDR3 has 12 residues. Germline loops: CDR1 MNHEY, CDR2 SMNVEV (reference sequence).

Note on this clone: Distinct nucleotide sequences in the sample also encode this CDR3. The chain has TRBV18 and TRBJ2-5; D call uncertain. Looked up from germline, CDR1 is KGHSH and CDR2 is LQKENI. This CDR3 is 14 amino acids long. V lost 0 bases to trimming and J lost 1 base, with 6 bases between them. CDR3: CASSPPGSQETQYF. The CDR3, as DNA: TGTGCCAGCTCACCACCGGGCAGCCAAGAGACCCAGTACTTC.

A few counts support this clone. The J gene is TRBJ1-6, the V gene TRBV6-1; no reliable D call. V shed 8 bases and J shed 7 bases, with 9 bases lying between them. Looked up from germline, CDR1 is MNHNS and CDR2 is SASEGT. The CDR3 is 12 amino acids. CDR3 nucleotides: TGTGCCAGCGGGCCCCCGAATTCACCCCTCCACTTT. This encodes CASGPPNSPLHF.

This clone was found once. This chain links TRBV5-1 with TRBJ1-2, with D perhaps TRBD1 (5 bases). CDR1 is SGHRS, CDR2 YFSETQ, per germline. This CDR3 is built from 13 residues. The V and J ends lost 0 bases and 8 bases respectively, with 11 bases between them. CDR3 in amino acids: CASSLGGPEGYTF. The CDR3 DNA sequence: TGCGCCAGCAGCTTGGGGGGCCCTGAAGGCTACACCTTC.

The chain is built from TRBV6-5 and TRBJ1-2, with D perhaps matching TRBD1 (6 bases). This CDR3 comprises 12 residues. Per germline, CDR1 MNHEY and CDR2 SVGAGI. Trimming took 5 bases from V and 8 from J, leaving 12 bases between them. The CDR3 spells CASSTGLQGYTF. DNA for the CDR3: TGTGCCAGCAGTACAGGGCTTCAGGGCTACACCTTC.

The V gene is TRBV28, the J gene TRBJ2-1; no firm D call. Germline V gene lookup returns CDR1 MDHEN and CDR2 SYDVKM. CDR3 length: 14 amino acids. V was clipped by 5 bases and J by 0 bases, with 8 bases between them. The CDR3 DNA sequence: TGTGCCAGCAGTCTGGAAAGCTCCTACAATGAGCAGTTCTTC. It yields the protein CASSLESSYNEQFF.

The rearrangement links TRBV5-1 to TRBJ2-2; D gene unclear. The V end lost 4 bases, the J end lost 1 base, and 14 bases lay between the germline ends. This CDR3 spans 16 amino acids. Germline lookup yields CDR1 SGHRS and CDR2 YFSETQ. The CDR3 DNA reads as TGCGCCAGCAGCGTTATGGGCGGATTGAACACCGGGGAGCTGTTTTTT. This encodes CASSVMGGLNTGELFF.